This T cell receptor (beta chain) was found in a study of cytomegalovirus exposure and HLA in healthy donors. General study results and limits: Among TCR beta chains of equal frequency, HLA-associated ones were more clonally expanded in a later analysis. Owing to their indistinguishability, certain V segments, notably TRBV6-2 and TRBV6-3, were excluded. Associated with cytomegalovirus, according to the listing, were some 150 TCR beta chains.

Germline CDR1 reads MNHEY; CDR2 reads SVGAGI. V was cut by 2 bases and J by 1 base, with 11 bases left in between. The CDR3 covers 15 residues. A remark on this clone: No antigen is known for it.

Researchers ran the PCR with 60 Vbeta and 13 Jbeta primers. Clones were sequenced by immunoSEQ multiplex PCR, and TCRdb holds only the in-frame ones, with some missing. The sample records 150,000 to 200,000 clones, 82% being singletons. Source material: PBMCs. The source of this sequence is a male donor in good health and CMV-seropositive. The chain uses TRBV6-5 and TRBJ2-5; tentative D call: TRBD2 (5 bases). The CDR3 loop is CASSYVTAGQETQYF. CDR3 in DNA: TGTGCCAGCAGTTACGTAACGGCGGGCCAAGAGACCCAGTACTTC.